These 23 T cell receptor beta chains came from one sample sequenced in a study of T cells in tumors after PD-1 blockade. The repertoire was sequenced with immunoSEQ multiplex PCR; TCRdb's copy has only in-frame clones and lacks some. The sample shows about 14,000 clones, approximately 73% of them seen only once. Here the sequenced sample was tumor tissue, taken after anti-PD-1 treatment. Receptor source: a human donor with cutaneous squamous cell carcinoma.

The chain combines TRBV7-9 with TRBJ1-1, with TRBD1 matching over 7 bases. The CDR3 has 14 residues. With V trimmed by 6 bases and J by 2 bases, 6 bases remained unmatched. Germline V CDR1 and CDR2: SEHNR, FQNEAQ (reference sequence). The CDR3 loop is CASRGRQGNTEAFF. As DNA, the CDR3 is TGTGCCAGCAGAGGAAGACAGGGTAACACTGAAGCTTTCTTT.

The CDR3 nucleotides read TGTGCCAGCTCACCACGACAGCGGGGGGGCTCGAACACCGGGGAGCTGTTTTTT. Translating gives CASSPRQRGGSNTGELFF. The chain recombines TRBV18 with TRBJ2-2; 10 nucleotides agree with TRBD2. The CDR3 covers 18 residues. CDR1 and CDR2 (germline): KGHSH, LQKENI. Trimming cost V 1 base and J 0 bases; bases outside gene matches: 5.

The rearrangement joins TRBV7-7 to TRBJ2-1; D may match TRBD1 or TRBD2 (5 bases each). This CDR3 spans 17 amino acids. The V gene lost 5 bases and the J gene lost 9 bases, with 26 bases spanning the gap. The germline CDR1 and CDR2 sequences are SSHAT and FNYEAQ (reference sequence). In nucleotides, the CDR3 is TGTGCCAGCAGCCCCAATGCCGGGACCCCGGTAACTGCTGAGCAGTTCTTC. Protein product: CASSPNAGTPVTAEQFF.

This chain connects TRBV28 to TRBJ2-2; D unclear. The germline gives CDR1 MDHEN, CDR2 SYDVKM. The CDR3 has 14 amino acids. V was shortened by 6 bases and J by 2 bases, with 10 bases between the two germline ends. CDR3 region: CASRVPGNTGELFF. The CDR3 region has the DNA TGTGCCAGCAGAGTCCCTGGAAACACCGGGGAGCTGTTTTTT.

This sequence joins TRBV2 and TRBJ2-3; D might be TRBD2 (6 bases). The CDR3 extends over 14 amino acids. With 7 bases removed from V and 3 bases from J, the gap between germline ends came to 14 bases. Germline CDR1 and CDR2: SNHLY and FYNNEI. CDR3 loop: CASKSSGSTDTQYF. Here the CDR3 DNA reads TGTGCCAGCAAGTCGAGCGGGTCAACAGATACGCAGTATTTT.

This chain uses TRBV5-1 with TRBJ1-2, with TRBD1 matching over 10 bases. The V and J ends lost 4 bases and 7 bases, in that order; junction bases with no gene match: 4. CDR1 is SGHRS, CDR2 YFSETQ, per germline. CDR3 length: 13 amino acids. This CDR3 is CASSPDRGIGYTF. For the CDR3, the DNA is TGCGCCAGCAGCCCGGACAGGGGGATTGGCTACACCTTC.

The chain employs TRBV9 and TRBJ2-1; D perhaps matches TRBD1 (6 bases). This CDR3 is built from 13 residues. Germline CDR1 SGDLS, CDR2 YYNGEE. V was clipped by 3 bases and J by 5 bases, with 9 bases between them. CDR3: CASSGGQHNEQFF. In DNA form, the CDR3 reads TGTGCCAGCAGCGGCGGACAGCACAATGAGCAGTTCTTC.

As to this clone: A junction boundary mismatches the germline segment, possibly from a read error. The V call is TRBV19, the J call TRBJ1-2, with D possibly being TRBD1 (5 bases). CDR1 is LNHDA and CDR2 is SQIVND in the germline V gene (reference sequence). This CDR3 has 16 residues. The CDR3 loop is CTSSTTHNGGGYGYTF. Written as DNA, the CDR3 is TGTACCAGTAGTACAACGCACAACGGGGGAGGCTATGGCTACACCTTC. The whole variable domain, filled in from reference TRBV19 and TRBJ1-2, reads DGGITQSPKYLFRKEGQNVTLSCEQNLNHDAMYWYRQDPGQGLRLIYYSQIVNDFQKGDIAEGYSVSREKKESFPLTVTSAQKNPTAFYLCTSSTTHNGGGYGYTFGSGTRLTVV.

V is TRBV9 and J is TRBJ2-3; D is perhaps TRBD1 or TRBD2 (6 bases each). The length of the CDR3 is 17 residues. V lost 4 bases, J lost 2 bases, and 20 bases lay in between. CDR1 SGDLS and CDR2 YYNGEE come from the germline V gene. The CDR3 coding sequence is TGTGCCAGCAGCCCCTTTGTTGGGGGCGGGATCACAGATACGCAGTATTTT. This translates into CASSPFVGGGITDTQYF. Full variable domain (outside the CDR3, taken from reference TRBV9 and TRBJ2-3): DSGVTQTPKHLITATGQRVTLRCSPRSGDLSVYWYQQSLDQGLQFLIQYYNGEERAKGNILERFSAQQFPDLHSELNLSSLELGDSALYFCASSPFVGGGITDTQYFGPGTRLTVL.

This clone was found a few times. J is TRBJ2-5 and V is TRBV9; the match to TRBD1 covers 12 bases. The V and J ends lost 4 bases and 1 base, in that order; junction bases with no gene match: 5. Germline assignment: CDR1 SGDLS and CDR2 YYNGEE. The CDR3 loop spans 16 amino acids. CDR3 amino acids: CASSTRDRGLQETQYF. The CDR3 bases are TGTGCCAGCAGCACCCGGGACAGGGGGCTCCAAGAGACCCAGTACTTC.

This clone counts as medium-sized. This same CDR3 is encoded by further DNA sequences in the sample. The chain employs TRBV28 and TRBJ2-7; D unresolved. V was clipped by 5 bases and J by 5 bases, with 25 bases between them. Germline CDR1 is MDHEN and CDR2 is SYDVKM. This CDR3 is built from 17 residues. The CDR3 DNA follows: TGTGCCAGCAGTGGCGGTCTTTTCTCGGAAAGCCCCCACGAGCAGTACTTC. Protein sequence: CASSGGLFSESPHEQYF.

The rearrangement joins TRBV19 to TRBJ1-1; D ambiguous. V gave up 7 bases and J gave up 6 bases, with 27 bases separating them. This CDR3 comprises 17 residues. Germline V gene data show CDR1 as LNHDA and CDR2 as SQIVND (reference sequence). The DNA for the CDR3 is TGTGCCAGTACCTCATATCCCCTGGATATAACTCTTCCTGAAGCTTTCTTT. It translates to CASTSYPLDITLPEAFF. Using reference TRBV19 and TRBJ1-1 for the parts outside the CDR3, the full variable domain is DGGITQSPKYLFRKEGQNVTLSCEQNLNHDAMYWYRQDPGQGLRLIYYSQIVNDFQKGDIAEGYSVSREKKESFPLTVTSAQKNPTAFYLCASTSYPLDITLPEAFFGQGTRLTVV.

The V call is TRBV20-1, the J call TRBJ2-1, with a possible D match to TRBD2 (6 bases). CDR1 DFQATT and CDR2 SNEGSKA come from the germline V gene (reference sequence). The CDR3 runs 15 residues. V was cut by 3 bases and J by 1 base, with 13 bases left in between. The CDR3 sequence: CSASGGLRSYNEQFF. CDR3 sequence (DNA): TGCAGTGCTAGTGGGGGGTTGAGGTCCTACAATGAGCAGTTCTTC.

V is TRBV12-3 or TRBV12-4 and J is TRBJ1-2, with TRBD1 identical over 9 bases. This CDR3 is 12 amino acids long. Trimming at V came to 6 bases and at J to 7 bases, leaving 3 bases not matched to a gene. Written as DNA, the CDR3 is TGTGCCAGCAGCCGGGACAGGGTTGGCTACACCTTC. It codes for CASSRDRVGYTF.

The CDR3 region has the DNA TGTGCCAGCAGTGAAGCCCAGACACAAAACTATGGCTACACCTTC. It codes for CASSEAQTQNYGYTF. This chain connects TRBV6-1 to TRBJ1-2; D remains ambiguous. Germline CDR1 and CDR2: MNHNS and SASEGT. CDR3 length: 15 residues. The V end lost 0 bases, the J end lost 2 bases, and 10 bases lay between the germline ends.

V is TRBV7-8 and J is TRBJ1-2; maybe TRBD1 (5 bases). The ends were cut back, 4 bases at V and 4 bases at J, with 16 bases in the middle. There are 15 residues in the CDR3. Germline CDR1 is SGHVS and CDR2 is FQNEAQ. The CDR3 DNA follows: TGTGCCAGCAGCTCCACCCCAGGGATAGTCTATGGCTACACCTTC. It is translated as CASSSTPGIVYGYTF.

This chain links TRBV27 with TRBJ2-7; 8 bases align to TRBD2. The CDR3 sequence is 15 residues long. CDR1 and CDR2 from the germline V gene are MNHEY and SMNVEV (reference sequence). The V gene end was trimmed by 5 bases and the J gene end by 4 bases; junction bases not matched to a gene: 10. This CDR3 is CASSPEAGVWYEQYF. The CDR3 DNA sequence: TGTGCCAGCAGTCCAGAAGCGGGAGTATGGTACGAGCAGTACTTC.

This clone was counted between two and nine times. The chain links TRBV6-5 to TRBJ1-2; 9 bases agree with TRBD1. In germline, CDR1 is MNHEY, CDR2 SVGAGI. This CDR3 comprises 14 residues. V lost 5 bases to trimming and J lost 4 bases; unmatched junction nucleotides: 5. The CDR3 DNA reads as TGTGCCAGCAGTCGTTCGGGACAGGGCTATGGCTACACCTTC. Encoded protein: CASSRSGQGYGYTF.

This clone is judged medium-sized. The CDR3 spells CASSQDRVHEQYF. The CDR3 DNA reads as TGTGCCAGCTCCCAGGACAGGGTCCACGAGCAGTACTTC. The gene calls are TRBV6-9 and TRBJ2-7, with 8 bases aligning to TRBD1. J gave up 5 bases and V 8 bases, and 8 bases lay outside the gene matches. The CDR3 loop spans 13 amino acids. CDR1 is MNHGY, CDR2 SVAAGI, per germline.

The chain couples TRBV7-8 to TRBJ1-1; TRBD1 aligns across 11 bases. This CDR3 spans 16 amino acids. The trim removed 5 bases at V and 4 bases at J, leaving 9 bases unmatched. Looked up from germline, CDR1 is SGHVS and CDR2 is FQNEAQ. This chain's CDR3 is CASSRIPGTGGTEAFF. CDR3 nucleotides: TGTGCCAGCAGCCGAATCCCCGGGACAGGGGGCACTGAAGCTTTCTTT.

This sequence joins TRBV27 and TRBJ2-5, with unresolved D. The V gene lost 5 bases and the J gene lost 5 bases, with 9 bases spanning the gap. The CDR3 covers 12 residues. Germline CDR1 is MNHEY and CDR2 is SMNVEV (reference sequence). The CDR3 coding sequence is TGTGCCAGCAGTCCTACAGATGAGACCCAGTACTTC. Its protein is CASSPTDETQYF.

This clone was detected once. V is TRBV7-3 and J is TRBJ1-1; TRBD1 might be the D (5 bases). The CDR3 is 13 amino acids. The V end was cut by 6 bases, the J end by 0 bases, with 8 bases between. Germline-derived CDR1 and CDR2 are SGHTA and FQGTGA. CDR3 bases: TGTGCCAGCAGGGGGACGATGAACACTGAAGCTTTCTTT. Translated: CASRGTMNTEAFF. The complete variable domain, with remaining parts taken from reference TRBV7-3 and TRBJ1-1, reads GAGVSQTPSNKVTEKGKYVELRCDPISGHTALYWYRQSLGQGPEFLIYFQGTGAADDSGLPNDRFFAVRPEGSVSTLKIQRTERGDSAVYLCASRGTMNTEAFFGQGTRLTVV.

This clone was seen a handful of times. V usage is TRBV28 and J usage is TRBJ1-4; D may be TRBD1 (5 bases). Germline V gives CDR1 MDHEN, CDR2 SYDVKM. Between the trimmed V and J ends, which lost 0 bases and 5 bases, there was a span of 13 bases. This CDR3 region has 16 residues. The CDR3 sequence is CASSLWVREGNEKLFF. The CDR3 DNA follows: TGTGCCAGCAGTTTATGGGTTCGGGAGGGGAATGAAAAACTGTTTTTT.